This is a list of T cell receptor beta chains from one sample in a study of blood T cell repertoires in COVID-19. Measured with immunoSEQ multiplex PCR; TCRdb has only the in-frame clones, and not every one. The sample has 220,000 or so clones, 70% to 85% seen once. Sequences were obtained from peripheral blood. The receptors stem from a woman older than 75 with acute or convalescent COVID-19. CDR3s include the opening cysteine and the closing phenylalanine or tryptophan. Fields, in order: J gene, V gene, D gene, CDR3 protein. The D gene is left open where the match is weak.

TRBJ2-5 | TRBV6-2/TRBV6-3 | TRBD2 | CASSQGTSGNYQETQYF
TRBJ2-7 | TRBV27 | TRBD2 | CASSPGLAAYEQYF
TRBJ2-1 | TRBV5-1 | - | CASSLAAGYNEQFF
TRBJ1-3 | TRBV4-2 | - | CASSQDMGGGAGNTIYF
TRBJ1-1 | TRBV5-6 | - | CASSLDRNTEAFF
TRBJ1-5 | TRBV3-1/TRBV3-2 | TRBD1 | CASSLGTGSNQPQHF
TRBJ2-1 | TRBV15 | - | CATSSRLGGYNEQFF
TRBJ1-5 | TRBV5-6 | - | CASSLSAGNQPQHF
TRBJ1-2 | TRBV5-4 | TRBD1 | CASRPTGAGGYTF
TRBJ2-7 | TRBV27 | - | CASMTLDSARSYEQYF
TRBJ1-2 | TRBV2 | - | CALREADYGYTF
TRBJ2-7 | TRBV28 | - | CASSLVFLPPTYEQYF
TRBJ1-6 | TRBV30 | - | CAWRGHRGYNSPLHF
TRBJ2-5 | TRBV19 | - | CASNTGRGETQYF
TRBJ2-1 | TRBV9 | TRBD2 | CASSVAGSGGSEQFF
TRBJ2-1 | TRBV19 | - | CASSMEQGNNEQFF
TRBJ2-1 | TRBV29-1 | TRBD1 | CSVGQGYNEQFF
TRBJ2-1 | TRBV27 | - | CASSPTGVAPGEQFF
TRBJ2-5 | TRBV7-2 | TRBD2 | CASSLSAGVQETQYF
TRBJ2-7 | TRBV7-2 | TRBD2 | CASSSWTSGAESYEQYF
TRBJ1-4 | TRBV5-5 | - | CASSLTATMNEKLFF
TRBJ2-1 | TRBV7-8 | TRBD1 | CASSHGTERNNEQFF
TRBJ1-2 | TRBV4-3 | - | CASSQDLADTYGYTF
TRBJ1-2 | TRBV6-5 | TRBD1 | CASSLRQGYGYTF
TRBJ1-5 | TRBV2 | - | CAISDRYSNQPQHF